These 3 T cell receptor beta chains were sequenced from one sample in a study of graft-versus-host responses after intestinal transplantation. The repertoire was sequenced with immunoSEQ multiplex PCR; TCRdb's copy has only in-frame clones and lacks some. The table shows under 150,000 clones, with about 92% occurring only once. Their antigens remain unidentified. The sequencing here drew on unstimulated CD4+ T cells sorted from spleen or lymph node cells, taken before intestinal transplant. Receptor source: a human donor who received an intestinal transplant.

This chain connects TRBV6-5 to TRBJ1-2; D gene uncertain. Between the trimmed V and J ends, which lost 6 bases and 0 bases, there was a span of 14 bases. CDR3 length: 15 amino acids. CDR1 MNHEY and CDR2 SVGAGI come from the germline V gene. The CDR3 nucleotides are TGTGCCAGCAGGGACCCCGGGTCAGCTAACTATGGCTACACCTTC. It codes for CASRDPGSANYGYTF.

This clone has a single count. This rearrangement joins TRBV10-1 to TRBJ2-4, with D possibly being TRBD1 or TRBD2 (6 bases each). Germline CDR1 is WNHNN and CDR2 is SYGVQD (reference sequence). The V end lost 3 bases, the J end lost 1 base, and 34 bases lay between the germline ends. This CDR3 has 23 residues. In DNA, the CDR3 is TGCGCCAGCAGTGATTTGAAGAGAGGGGGAATAGCGGACCAAATAAATGCCAAAAACATTCAGTACTTC. The encoded protein is CASSDLKRGGIADQINAKNIQYF.

The rearrangement uses TRBV29-1 and TRBJ1-1; D possibly corresponds to TRBD1 (5 bases). Trimming took 3 bases from V and 1 from J, leaving 6 bases between them. The CDR3 extends over 12 amino acids. Germline values: CDR1 SQVTM, CDR2 ANQGSEA. The CDR3 loop is CSVDTGNTEAFF. The CDR3 DNA sequence: TGCAGCGTTGATACAGGGAACACTGAAGCTTTCTTT.